This T cell receptor beta chain was sequenced during a study of blood T cell repertoires in COVID-19. Study overall: Nucleic acid was either cDNA or gDNA, and it came from T cells, B-cell-depleted T cells, or PBMCs.

Method: immunoSEQ multiplex PCR; TCRdb's copy keeps in-frame clones and lacks some. The table includes some 290,000 clones, 87% detected once. Trimming removed 3 bases from V and 0 bases from J; junction bases left unmatched: 13. Per germline, CDR1 SGDLS and CDR2 YYNGEE. CDR3 length equals 20 residues. This sequence was found in a woman aged 50 to 60 who had recovered from COVID-19. The chain has TRBV9 and TRBJ2-6, with TRBD1 identical over 9 bases. The sample taken for sequencing was peripheral blood. The DNA for the CDR3 is TGTGCCAGCAGCGCTTCTCTTGGACAGGGGCTCGCCTCTGGGGCCAACGTCCTGACTTTC. Translating gives CASSASLGQGLASGANVLTF.